Presented here are 21 T cell receptor beta chains from one specimen sequenced in a study of post-analysis software for immune sequencing data. Carried by the TCR beta cDNA libraries were unique molecular identifiers. One entry per CDR3 protein results from TCRdb running MiXCR on the PCR reads. The sample lists a few hundred thousand distinct CDR3 sequences, less than 40% seen once, with approximately 4.6% in the top ten. Study-level results: The study found TRBV5-6, TRBV5-1 and TRBV20-1 among a few TRBV segments more frequent in patients than controls.

No antigens are known for them. Sequencing was done on a sample of blood. The receptors originated from a girl aged 5 to 17 with multiple sclerosis.

This clonotype was seen a handful of times. The V call is TRBV10-3, the J call TRBJ2-1, with D unclear. CDR3 length: 14 residues. V was pared by 4 bases and J by 6 bases, with 13 bases between. Germline values: CDR1 ENHRY, CDR2 SYGVKD. In DNA, the CDR3 is TGTGCCATCAGTGGTCTAGGCTCGGGCAATGAGCAGTTCTTC. Its protein is CAISGLGSGNEQFF.

Notes on this clonotype: The junction and the germline gene differ at one end; a read error may be behind it. The V gene is TRBV5-1, the J gene TRBJ2-7; TRBD2 might be the D (6 bases). Germline CDR1 reads SGHRS; CDR2 reads YFSETQ. CDR3 length: 15 amino acids. The CDR3 DNA follows: TGCGCCAGCAGCTTCGGGACTGTCAAAGAGGCGAGGCGCAACTTC. Protein product: CASSFGTVKEARRNF. The full variable domain, in which reference TRBV5-1 and TRBJ2-7 provide the parts outside the CDR3, is KAGVTQTPRYLIKTRGQQVTLSCSPISGHRSVSWYQQTPGQGLQFLFEYFSETQRNKGNFPGRFSGRQFSNSRSEMNVSTLELGDSALYLCASSFGTVKEARRNFGPGTRLTVT.

This clonotype was counted ten times or more. The chain carries TRBV27 and TRBJ2-1; 9 bases agree with TRBD1. After removal of 2 bases from V and 14 bases from J, the junction contained 7 bases not matched to a gene. Germline loops: CDR1 MNHEY, CDR2 SMNVEV (reference sequence). The CDR3 consists of 13 residues. CDR3 sequence reads: CASSLNSRDREFF. The DNA of the CDR3 is TGTGCCAGCAGTTTAAATTCGCGGGACAGGGAGTTCTTC.

The chain links TRBV7-9 to TRBJ2-7, with 12 bases matching TRBD2. Trimming removed 4 bases from V and 7 bases from J; junction bases left unmatched: 20. Germline loops: CDR1 SEHNR, CDR2 FQNEAQ (reference sequence). CDR3 size: 19 residues. Here the CDR3 DNA reads TGTGCCAGCAGCTCCAATGCGCTAGCGGGGGGGCGATCCTACAATGAGCAGTACTTC. Its protein is CASSSNALAGGRSYNEQYF.

The chain has TRBV9 and TRBJ2-7; D not certain. There are 14 residues in the CDR3. Per germline, CDR1 SGDLS and CDR2 YYNGEE. Trimming took off 0 bases at V and 0 bases at J, with 7 bases between the two ends. Here the CDR3 DNA reads TGTGCCAGCAGCGTAGAACAGAGCTCCTACGAGCAGTACTTC. Protein sequence: CASSVEQSSYEQYF.

On this clonotype itself: A read error may explain this, as a much larger clone is one base away. This chain connects TRBV20-1 to TRBJ1-4, with D perhaps matching TRBD1 (5 bases). Germline-derived CDR1 and CDR2 are DFQATT and SNEGSKA (reference sequence). This CDR3 comprises 15 residues. This CDR3 reads CSAGRTDPTNEKRFF. The CDR3 bases are TGCAGTGCGGGGCGGACGGACCCAACTAATGAAAAACGGTTTTTT.

The rearrangement uses TRBV20-1 and TRBJ2-1; 11 bases match TRBD2. The J segment lost 4 bases and the V segment lost 5 bases, leaving 7 bases of the junction unmatched. CDR1 and CDR2 (germline): DFQATT, SNEGSKA (reference sequence). This CDR3 comprises 15 residues. CDR3: CSADPGTSGYNEQFF. The DNA of the CDR3 is TGCAGTGCTGACCCCGGGACTAGCGGATACAATGAGCAGTTCTTC.

There are many counts of this clonotype. This sequence joins TRBV28 and TRBJ1-1; D is undetermined. Per germline, CDR1 MDHEN and CDR2 SYDVKM. This CDR3 has 13 amino acids. V was pared by 11 bases and J by 1 base, with 14 bases between. Here the CDR3 reads CACSGWENTEAFF. DNA for the CDR3: TGTGCCTGCTCGGGATGGGAGAACACTGAAGCTTTCTTT.

This clonotype was observed many times. This chain joins TRBV5-5 and TRBJ1-5; a weak D match, TRBD1 (6 bases). This CDR3 has 14 amino acids. Germline CDR1 SGHKS, CDR2 YYEKEE (reference sequence). The germline V and J ends were trimmed by 5 bases and 0 bases, with 9 bases remaining between them. CDR3 in amino acids: CASSLQGSNQPQHF. The CDR3 DNA reads TGTGCCAGCAGTTTACAGGGTAGCAATCAGCCCCAGCATTTT.

A note on this clonotype: Possible read error: a much larger clone is one base away. This chain connects TRBV29-1 to TRBJ2-1; 7 bases agree with TRBD2. The V and J ends lost 2 bases and 3 bases, in that order; junction bases with no gene match: 7. Germline CDR1 SQVTM, CDR2 ANQGSEA. This CDR3 has 15 residues. The CDR3 coding sequence is TGCAGCGTTGAAACCCGCGGGAGATGCTACAATGAGCAGTTCTTC. Translated: CSVETRGRCYNEQFF.

In its sample, this clonotype was seen many times. The chain uses TRBV5-1 and TRBJ2-1; D not certain. Germline CDR1 is SGHRS and CDR2 is YFSETQ. The CDR3 sequence is 16 residues long. V lost 0 bases and J lost 0, with 10 bases in between. DNA of the CDR3: TGCGCCAGCAGCTTGGAGGCTCGACGCTCCTACAATGAGCAGTTCTTC. Its protein product is CASSLEARRSYNEQFF.

This clonotype was counted many times. The V gene is TRBV27, the J gene TRBJ1-5, with TRBD1 matching 10 bases. V lost 3 bases to trimming and J lost 3 bases; unmatched junction nucleotides: 14. Germline assignment: CDR1 MNHEY and CDR2 SMNVEV (reference sequence). The CDR3 is made up of 19 amino acids. CDR3 sequence: CASSLARDGTGVYNQPQHF. The CDR3 nucleotides read TGTGCCAGCAGTTTGGCCCGCGATGGGACAGGGGTTTACAATCAGCCCCAGCATTTT.

This clonotype was observed a single time. A much larger clone differs by one base, so this may be a read error. The gene calls are TRBV29-1 and TRBJ2-7; 9 nucleotides line up with TRBD2. CDR3 length: 13 residues. Per the germline V gene, CDR1 is SQVTM and CDR2 is ANQGSEA. The CDR3 coding sequence is TGCAACGTTGGAGCGGGAGGTCGCTACGAGCAGTACTTC. Protein product: CNVGAGGRYEQYF.

The chain joins TRBV20-1 to TRBJ2-7; 7 positions match TRBD2. Germline V gene sequence: CDR1 DFQATT, CDR2 SNEGSKA (reference sequence). With 5 bases clipped from V and 4 bases from J, the junction kept 11 bases outside the gene matches. The CDR3 sequence is 14 residues long. CDR3 loop: CSARGLGRRYEQYF. The CDR3 region has the DNA TGCAGTGCTCGAGGACTAGGGCGTCGGTACGAGCAGTACTTC.

This clonotype was counted ten times or more. V and J are TRBV12-3 or TRBV12-4 and TRBJ2-1; 9 bases are shared with TRBD2. Trimming removed 6 bases from V and 5 bases from J; junction bases left unmatched: 8. This CDR3 is built from 15 residues. CDR3 nucleotide sequence: TGTGCCAGCAGCGGAAAGACTAGCGGAGACAATGAGCAGTTCTTC. Protein sequence: CASSGKTSGDNEQFF.

The chain couples TRBV12-3 or TRBV12-4 to TRBJ2-7, with D possibly being TRBD2 (6 bases). There are 14 residues in the CDR3. V was pared by 4 bases and J by 5 bases, with 15 bases between. The CDR3 sequence: CASSWIGGFNEQYF. The CDR3 bases are TGTGCCAGCAGTTGGATTGGAGGGTTCAACGAGCAGTACTTC.

The chain couples TRBV6-1 to TRBJ2-2; 7 bases align to TRBD2. The germline V gene has CDR1 MNHNS and CDR2 SASEGT. The V segment lost 6 bases and the J segment 0 bases; nucleotides outside the gene matches: 4. This CDR3 comprises 15 residues. The CDR3 is CASSPAGSNTGELFF. The CDR3 nucleotides are TGTGCCAGCAGCCCAGCGGGATCGAACACCGGGGAGCTGTTTTTT.

This clonotype was observed a few times. A junction end diverges from the germline sequence, so it may reflect a read error. V is TRBV5-1 and J is TRBJ2-2; D is perhaps TRBD1 (6 bases). The CDR3 consists of 16 residues. Germline assignment: CDR1 SGHRS and CDR2 YFSETQ. The CDR3 reads CASSLESGWDTRERFF. DNA for the CDR3: TGCGCCAGCAGCTTGGAGTCCGGGTGGGACACCAGGGAGCGGTTTTTT.

V gene TRBV4-2 combines with J gene TRBJ1-5, with D unclear. Trimming removed 0 bases from V and 1 base from J, with 13 bases in between. Looked up from germline, CDR1 is LGHNA and CDR2 is YNFKEQ. CDR3 length: 17 amino acids. In nucleotides, the CDR3 is TGTGCCAGCAGCCAAGAAGGAACCCCAATAAGCAATCAGCCCCAGCATTTT. This gives the protein CASSQEGTPISNQPQHF.

This rearrangement joins TRBV7-6 to TRBJ2-7; the match to TRBD1 covers 8 bases. There are 14 residues in the CDR3. V was pared by 1 base and J by 5 bases, with 4 bases of the junction left unmatched. The V gene's germline CDR1 is SGHVS and CDR2 FNYEAQ. In nucleotides, the CDR3 is TGTGCCAGCAGCTTAGGACAGGGGAGGCACGAGCAGTACTTC. Amino acids: CASSLGQGRHEQYF.

Comments on this clonotype: A read error is possible here, since a much larger clone lies one base away. The genes are TRBV4-2 and TRBJ1-1, with a weak D call TRBD1 (5 bases). In germline, CDR1 is LGHNA, CDR2 YNFKEQ. The CDR3 has 15 residues. Trimming left V 0 bases short and J 3 bases short, with 11 bases between. The CDR3 nucleotides read TGTGCCAGCAGCCAAGATCCGGGACGGTACACTGAAGCTTTCTTT. Residues: CASSQDPGRYTEAFF.